The subject of this entry is one T cell receptor beta chain. Its specificity is unknown. Time point of the sample: late sampling 161 to 241 days after vaccination in a few convalescent patients. Treatment denoted: approximately nine-day PBMC culture with coronavirus spike peptide pools or control peptides (ViraFEST assay). The data were obtained in a study of vaccination and CD4 T cells after COVID-19. With V trimmed by 6 bases and J by 5 bases, 12 bases remained unmatched. In germline, CDR1 is DFQATT, CDR2 SNEGSKA (reference sequence). The CDR3 length is 14 residues. With the Oncomine TCR Beta short-read assay, DNA from cultured CD4+ T cells was sequenced. TCRdb re-derived calls from the PCR reads in MiXCR, one entry per CDR3 protein. The sample consists of around 18,000 distinct CDR3 sequences, approximately 56% of them appearing once.

The sequenced sample was CD4+ T cells from blood, cultured in vitro, obtained about 7 months after SARS-CoV-2 vaccination. The TCR comes from a human donor who had recovered from COVID-19. This sequence joins TRBV20-1 and TRBJ1-2, with 7 bases lining up with TRBD1. The CDR3 reads CSALLPLQGYGYTF. CDR3 sequence (DNA): TGCAGTGCCCTCCTCCCCCTACAGGGGTATGGCTACACCTTC.